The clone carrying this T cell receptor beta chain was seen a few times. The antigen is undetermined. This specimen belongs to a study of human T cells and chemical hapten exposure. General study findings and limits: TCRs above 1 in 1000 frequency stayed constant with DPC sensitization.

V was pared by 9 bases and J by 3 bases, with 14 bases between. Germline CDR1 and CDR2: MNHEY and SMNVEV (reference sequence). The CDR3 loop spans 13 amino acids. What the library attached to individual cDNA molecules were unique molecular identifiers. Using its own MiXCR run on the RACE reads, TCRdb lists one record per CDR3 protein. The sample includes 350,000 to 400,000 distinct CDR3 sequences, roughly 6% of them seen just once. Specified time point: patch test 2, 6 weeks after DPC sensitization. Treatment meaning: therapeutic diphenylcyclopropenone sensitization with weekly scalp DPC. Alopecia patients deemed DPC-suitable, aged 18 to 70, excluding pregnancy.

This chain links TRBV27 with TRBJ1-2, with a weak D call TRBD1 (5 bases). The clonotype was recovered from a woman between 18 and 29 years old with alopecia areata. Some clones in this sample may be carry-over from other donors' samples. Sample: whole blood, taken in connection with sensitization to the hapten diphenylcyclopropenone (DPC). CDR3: CASSDRGHYGYTF. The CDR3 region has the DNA TGTGCCAGTTCCGACCGGGGCCACTATGGCTACACCTTC.